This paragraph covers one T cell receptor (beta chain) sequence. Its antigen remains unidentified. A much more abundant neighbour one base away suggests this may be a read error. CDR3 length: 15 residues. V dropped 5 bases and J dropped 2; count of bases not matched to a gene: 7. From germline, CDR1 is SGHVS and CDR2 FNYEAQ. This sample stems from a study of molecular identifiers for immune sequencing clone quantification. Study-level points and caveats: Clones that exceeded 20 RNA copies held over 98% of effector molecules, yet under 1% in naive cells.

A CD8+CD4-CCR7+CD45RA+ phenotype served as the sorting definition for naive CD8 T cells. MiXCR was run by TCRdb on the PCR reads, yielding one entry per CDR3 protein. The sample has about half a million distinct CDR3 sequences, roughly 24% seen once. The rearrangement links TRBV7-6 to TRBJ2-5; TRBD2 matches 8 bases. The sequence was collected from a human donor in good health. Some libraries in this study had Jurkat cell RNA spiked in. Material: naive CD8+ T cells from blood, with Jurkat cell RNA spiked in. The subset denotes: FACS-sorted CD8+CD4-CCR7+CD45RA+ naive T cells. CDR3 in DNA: TGTGCCAGCAGCAATATTTCGGGAGGGCAAGAGACCCAGTACTTC. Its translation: CASSNISGGQETQYF.